This T cell receptor (beta chain) was retrieved from a study of blood T cell repertoires in COVID-19. About the research overall: Acute and convalescent COVID-19 specimens originated in the United States, Italy and Spain. In each case, the material was cDNA or gDNA derived from T cells, B-cell-depleted T cells, or PBMCs.

Authors' methods: Reference gene primer amplification gave nucleated cell count estimates. Clones were sequenced by immunoSEQ multiplex PCR, and TCRdb holds only the in-frame ones, with some missing. V and J calls and clone size are given by that table; D and trimming were obtained from the DNA. The data contain about 260,000 clones, around 87% of them seen just once; the ten biggest clones take up around 2.5%. The V segment lost 8 bases and the J segment 3 bases; nucleotides outside the gene matches: 8. CDR3 length equals 14 residues. Germline V gene data show CDR1 as PRHDT and CDR2 as FYEKMQ (reference sequence).

This clonotype originated in a woman aged 50 to 60 with acute or convalescent COVID-19. The sample consisted of peripheral blood. V and J are TRBV13 and TRBJ1-1; 8 bases match TRBD1. CDR3 DNA sequence: TGTGCCAGCCTGCAGGGGGCGCAATACACTGAAGCTTTCTTT. This codes for CASLQGAQYTEAFF.